Each of the 16 T cell receptor beta chains below was sequenced from the same sample in a study of post-analysis software for immune sequencing data. Unique molecular identifiers had been added to the TCR beta cDNA libraries. Via MiXCR, TCRdb re-called the PCR reads, giving one row per CDR3 protein. The table records fewer than 850,000 distinct CDR3 sequences, around 45% of them present only once. General study findings and limits: Five TRBV segments, TRBV5-6, TRBV5-1 and TRBV20-1 among them, were found more frequent in patients than controls.

Antigens of these TCRs are unknown. The material sequenced was blood. These TCRs come from a girl aged 5 to 17 with multiple sclerosis.

This clonotype was recorded only once. The J gene is TRBJ2-4, the V gene TRBV21-1; the table calls TRBD1, which could not be checked here. TRBV21-1 is listed as a pseudogene. This CDR3 is built from 16 residues. The CDR3 sequence is CASSIPSPLRKNIQYF. The DNA for the CDR3 is TGTGCCAGCAGCATCCCGTCCCCCCTCCGCAAAAACATTCAGTACTTC.

This clonotype was picked up a small number of times. Written as DNA, the CDR3 is TGTGCCAGCAGCGTAGTCGGGAGCTCAGAGACCCAGTACTTC. Amino acid sequence: CASSVVGSSETQYF. This chain joins TRBV7-9 and TRBJ2-5, with D possibly TRBD2 on 6 matching bases. The germline CDR1 and CDR2 sequences are SEHNR and FQNEAQ (reference sequence). The CDR3 contains 14 residues. The V end was cut by 5 bases, the J end by 4 bases, with 14 bases between. The whole variable domain, filled in from reference TRBV7-9 and TRBJ2-5, reads DTGVSQNPRHKITKRGQNVTFRCDPISEHNRLYWYRQTLGQGPEFLTYFQNEAQLEKSRLLSDRFSAERPKGSFSTLEIQRTEQGDSAMYLCASSVVGSSETQYFGPGTRLLVL.

This clonotype showed up just a few times. The chain uses TRBV7-2 and TRBJ2-7; 9 bases are shared with TRBD2. The V gene's germline CDR1 is SGHTA and CDR2 FQGNSA. This CDR3 contains 15 residues. With 4 bases clipped from V and 0 bases from J, the junction kept 4 bases outside the gene matches. CDR3 loop: CASSSTSGYSYEQYF. The CDR3 bases are TGTGCCAGCAGCTCGACTAGCGGATACTCCTACGAGCAGTACTTC.

The chain recombines TRBV6-4 with TRBJ2-1; 7 bases match TRBD2. CDR1 is MRHNA, CDR2 SNTAGT, per germline. With V trimmed by 3 bases and J by 10 bases, 9 bases remained unmatched. This CDR3 contains 14 residues. CDR3 residues: CASSEVWREREQFF. Written as DNA, the CDR3 is TGTGCCAGCAGTGAGGTATGGCGGGAGAGGGAGCAGTTCTTC.

This chain connects TRBV12-3 or TRBV12-4 to TRBJ1-3; TRBD1 might be the D (5 bases). Trimming shortened V by 3 bases and J by 15 bases, and 21 bases separated the two germline ends. The CDR3 sequence is 14 residues long. The DNA of the CDR3 is TGTGCCAGCAGTTTGGTCAACCCGTGGGGCGAGACATATTTT. Translated, it gives CASSLVNPWGETYF.

V usage is TRBV5-1 and J usage is TRBJ2-5; TRBD1 agrees at 11 bases. The V gene end was trimmed by 4 bases and the J gene end by 4 bases; junction bases not matched to a gene: 3. The germline V gene encodes CDR1 SGHRS and CDR2 YFSETQ. There are 14 residues in the CDR3. The CDR3: CASSDGTGGETQYF. The DNA for the CDR3 is TGCGCCAGCAGCGACGGGACAGGGGGAGAGACCCAGTACTTC.

The genes are TRBV6-2 or TRBV6-3 and TRBJ2-7, with D unclear. With 8 bases removed from V and 3 bases from J, the gap between germline ends came to 17 bases. The CDR3 is made up of 14 amino acids. CDR1 is MNHEY, CDR2 SVGEGT, per germline. CDR3 amino acids: CASAKALLDYEQYF. DNA of the CDR3: TGTGCCAGCGCCAAGGCCTTATTGGACTACGAGCAGTACTTC.

This clonotype has only a few counts. The chain links TRBV25-1 to TRBJ2-3; TRBD2 aligns across 7 bases. Germline assignment: CDR1 MGHDK and CDR2 SYGVNS. This CDR3 has 15 residues. The junction had 8 bases not matched to a gene; V was cut back by 4 bases and J by 4 bases. The CDR3 loop reads CASSAFPGGPDTQYF. DNA of the CDR3: TGTGCCAGCAGTGCCTTCCCGGGAGGACCAGATACGCAGTATTTT. Full variable domain (remainder filled in from reference TRBV25-1 and TRBJ2-3): EADIYQTPRYLVIGTGKKITLECSQTMGHDKMYWYQQDPGMELHLIHYSYGVNSTEKGDLSSESTVSRIRTEHFPLTLESARPSHTSQYLCASSAFPGGPDTQYFGPGTRLTVL.

This clonotype showed up just a few times. The chain uses TRBV10-3 and TRBJ1-1, with TRBD1 identical over 8 bases. V shed 0 bases, J shed 2 bases, and the junction held 14 bases outside the gene matches. Looked up from germline, CDR1 is ENHRY and CDR2 is SYGVKD. CDR3 length: 19 amino acids. CDR3 in amino acids: CAISESRQGKSRTNTEAFF. The CDR3, as DNA: TGTGCCATCAGTGAGTCCAGACAGGGGAAGTCAAGGACCAACACTGAAGCTTTCTTT.

The chain couples TRBV12-3 or TRBV12-4 to TRBJ2-7; weak D call: TRBD1 (5 bases). V lost 5 bases and J 7 bases, leaving 15 bases between the germline ends. The CDR3 spans 13 residues. CDR3 in amino acids: CASSVGHLMEQYF. DNA of the CDR3: TGTGCCAGCAGTGTGGGGCATCTAATGGAGCAGTACTTC.

This rearrangement joins TRBV10-3 to TRBJ2-3; TRBD2 matches at 15 bases. The V and J ends lost 6 bases and 3 bases, in that order; junction bases with no gene match: 10. The CDR3 spans 18 residues. Germline V gene sequence: CDR1 ENHRY, CDR2 SYGVKD. DNA of the CDR3: TGTGCCATCAGAGACGGACTAGCGGGAGGGTCCCTTACAGATACGCAGTATTTT. This gives the protein CAIRDGLAGGSLTDTQYF.

This clonotype was seen once. The gene calls are TRBV27 and TRBJ1-1; TRBD1 might be the D (5 bases). The CDR3 is made up of 13 amino acids. Trimming stripped 6 bases from V and 3 bases from J, with 11 bases between. Germline CDR1 is MNHEY and CDR2 is SMNVEV (reference sequence). The CDR3 DNA reads as TGTGCCAGCAGGCAGACAGTGTACACTGAAGCTTTCTTT. It yields the protein CASRQTVYTEAFF.

The chain couples TRBV10-1 to TRBJ2-7, with TRBD1 matching over 7 bases. This CDR3 contains 19 residues. After removal of 1 base from V and 1 base from J, the junction contained 16 bases not matched to a gene. Germline-derived CDR1 and CDR2 are WNHNN and SYGVQD (reference sequence). This CDR3 reads CASSEFRLSGTEASYEQYF. The CDR3 bases are TGCGCCAGCAGTGAGTTCCGTTTGTCGGGGACAGAGGCGTCCTACGAGCAGTACTTC.

CDR3 DNA: TGTGCCAGCAGTACCTTAGTGGGGAGCTCCTACGAGCAGTACTTC. Amino acids: CASSTLVGSSYEQYF. The chain combines TRBV6-5 with TRBJ2-7; the D gene is possibly TRBD2 (5 bases). V lost 5 bases and J lost 0, with 14 bases in between. Germline V gene data show CDR1 as MNHEY and CDR2 as SVGAGI. CDR3 length: 15 residues.

J is TRBJ2-6 and V is TRBV20-1; D is unclear. Trimming took 0 bases from V and 4 from J, leaving 13 bases between them. CDR3 size: 16 residues. CDR1 DFQATT and CDR2 SNEGSKA come from the germline V gene (reference sequence). This CDR3 is CSARDQSGSGANVLTF. CDR3 in DNA: TGCAGTGCTAGAGACCAATCGGGCTCAGGGGCCAACGTCCTGACTTTC.

This clonotype was found a few times. V and J are TRBV4-2 and TRBJ2-3; 7 bases map to TRBD1. J was trimmed by 1 base and V by 6 bases; bases with no gene match: 4. CDR1 is LGHNA, CDR2 YNFKEQ, per germline. The CDR3 loop spans 14 amino acids. CDR3 bases: TGTGCCAGCAGGTTTGGACAGGGCACAGATACGCAGTATTTT. Amino acids: CASRFGQGTDTQYF.